This T cell receptor (beta chain) originates from a study of blood T cell repertoires in COVID-19. Study summary: There were acute and convalescent COVID-19 samples, and they came from the United States, Italy and Spain. T cells, B-cell-depleted T cells, or PBMCs supplied cDNA or gDNA.

The CDR3 contains 14 residues. In germline, CDR1 is KGHSH, CDR2 LQKENI. V lost 3 bases, J lost 4 bases, and 12 bases lay in between. Authors' processing steps: Cell counts per sample came from amplifying reference gene primers. Method: immunoSEQ multiplex PCR; TCRdb's copy keeps in-frame clones and lacks some. The V and J calls and clone size were taken over from that table, and D and trimming were inferred from the DNA. The data hold roughly 200,000 clones, with around nine tenths observed a single time. The sequence came from a man in his 60s with acute or convalescent COVID-19. Sequencing input: peripheral blood. The J gene is TRBJ1-2, the V gene TRBV18; a possible D gene is TRBD1 (6 bases). CDR3 sequence (DNA): TGTGCCAGCTCACCCGATGCAGGGGCCTATGGCTACACCTTC. Translated, it gives CASSPDAGAYGYTF.